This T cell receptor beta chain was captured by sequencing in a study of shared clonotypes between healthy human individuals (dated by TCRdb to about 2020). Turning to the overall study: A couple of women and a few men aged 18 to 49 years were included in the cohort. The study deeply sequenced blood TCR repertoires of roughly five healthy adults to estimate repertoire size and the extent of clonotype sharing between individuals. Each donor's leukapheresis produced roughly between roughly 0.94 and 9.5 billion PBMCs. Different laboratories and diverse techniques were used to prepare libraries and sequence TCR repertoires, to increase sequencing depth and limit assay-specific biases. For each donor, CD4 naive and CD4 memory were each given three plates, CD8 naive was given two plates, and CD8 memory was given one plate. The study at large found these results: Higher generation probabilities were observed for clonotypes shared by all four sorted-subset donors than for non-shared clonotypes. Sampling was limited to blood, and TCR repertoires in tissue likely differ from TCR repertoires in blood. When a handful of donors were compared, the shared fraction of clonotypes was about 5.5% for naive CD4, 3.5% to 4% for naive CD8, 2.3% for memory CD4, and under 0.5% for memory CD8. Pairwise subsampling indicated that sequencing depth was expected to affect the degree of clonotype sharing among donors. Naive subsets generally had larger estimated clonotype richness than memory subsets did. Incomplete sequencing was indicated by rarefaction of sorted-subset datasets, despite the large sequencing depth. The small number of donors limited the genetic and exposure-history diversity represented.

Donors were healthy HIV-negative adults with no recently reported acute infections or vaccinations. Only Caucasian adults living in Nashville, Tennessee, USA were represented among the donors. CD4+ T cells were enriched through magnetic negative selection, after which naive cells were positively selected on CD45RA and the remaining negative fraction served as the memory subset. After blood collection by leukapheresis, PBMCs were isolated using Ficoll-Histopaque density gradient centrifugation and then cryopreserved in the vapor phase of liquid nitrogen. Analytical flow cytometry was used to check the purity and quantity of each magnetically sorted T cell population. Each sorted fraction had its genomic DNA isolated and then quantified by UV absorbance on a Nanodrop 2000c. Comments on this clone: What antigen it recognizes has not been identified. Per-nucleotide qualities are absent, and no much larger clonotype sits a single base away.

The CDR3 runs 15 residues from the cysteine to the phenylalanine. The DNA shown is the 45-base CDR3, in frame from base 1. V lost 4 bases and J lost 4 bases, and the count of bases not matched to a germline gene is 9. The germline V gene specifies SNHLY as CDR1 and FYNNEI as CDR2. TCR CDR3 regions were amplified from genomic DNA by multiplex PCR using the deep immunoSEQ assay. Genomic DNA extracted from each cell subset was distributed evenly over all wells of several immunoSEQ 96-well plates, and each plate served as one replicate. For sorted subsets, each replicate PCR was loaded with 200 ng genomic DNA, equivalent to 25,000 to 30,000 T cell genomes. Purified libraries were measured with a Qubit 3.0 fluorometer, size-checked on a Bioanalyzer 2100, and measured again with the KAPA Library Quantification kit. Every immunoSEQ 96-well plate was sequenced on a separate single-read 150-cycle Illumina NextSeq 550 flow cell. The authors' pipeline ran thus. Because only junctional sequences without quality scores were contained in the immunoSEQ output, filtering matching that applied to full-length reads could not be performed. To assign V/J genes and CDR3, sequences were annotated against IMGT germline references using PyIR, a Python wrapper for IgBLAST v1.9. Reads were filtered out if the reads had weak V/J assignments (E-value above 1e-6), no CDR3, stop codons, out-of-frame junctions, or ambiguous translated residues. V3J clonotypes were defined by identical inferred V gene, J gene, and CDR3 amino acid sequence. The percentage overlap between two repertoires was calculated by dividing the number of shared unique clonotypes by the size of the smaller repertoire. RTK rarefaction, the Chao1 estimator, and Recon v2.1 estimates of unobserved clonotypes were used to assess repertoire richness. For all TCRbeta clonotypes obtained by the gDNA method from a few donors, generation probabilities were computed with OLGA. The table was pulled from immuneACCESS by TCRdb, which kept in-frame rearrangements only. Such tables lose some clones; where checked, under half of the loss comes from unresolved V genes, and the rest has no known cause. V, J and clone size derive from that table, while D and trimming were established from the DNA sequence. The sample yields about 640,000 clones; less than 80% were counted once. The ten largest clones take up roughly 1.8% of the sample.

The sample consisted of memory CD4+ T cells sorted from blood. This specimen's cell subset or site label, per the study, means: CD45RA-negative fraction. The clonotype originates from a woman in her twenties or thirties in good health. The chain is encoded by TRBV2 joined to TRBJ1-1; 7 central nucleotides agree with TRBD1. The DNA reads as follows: TGTGCCAGCAGTGCACAGGGGTTGGGGGGCACTGAAGCTTTCTTT. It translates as CASSAQGLGGTEAFF.